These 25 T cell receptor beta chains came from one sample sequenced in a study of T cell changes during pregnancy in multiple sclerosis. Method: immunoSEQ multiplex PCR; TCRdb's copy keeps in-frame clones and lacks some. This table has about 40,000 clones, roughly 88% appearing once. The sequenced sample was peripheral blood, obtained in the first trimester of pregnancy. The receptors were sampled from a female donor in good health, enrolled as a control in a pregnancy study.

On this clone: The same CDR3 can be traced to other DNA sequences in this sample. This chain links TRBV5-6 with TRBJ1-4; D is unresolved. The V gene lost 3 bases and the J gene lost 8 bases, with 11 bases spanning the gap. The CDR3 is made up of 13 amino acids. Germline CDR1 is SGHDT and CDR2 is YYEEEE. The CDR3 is CASSSRSLEKLFF. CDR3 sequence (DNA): TGTGCCAGCAGCTCCCGGAGCTTAGAAAAACTGTTTTTT.

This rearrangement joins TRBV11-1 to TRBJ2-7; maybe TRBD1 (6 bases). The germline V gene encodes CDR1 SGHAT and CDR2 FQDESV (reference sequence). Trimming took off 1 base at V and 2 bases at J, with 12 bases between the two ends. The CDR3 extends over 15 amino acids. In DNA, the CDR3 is TGTGCCAGCAGCTTAGAAACAGGGAAGACCTACGAGCAGTACTTC. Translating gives CASSLETGKTYEQYF.

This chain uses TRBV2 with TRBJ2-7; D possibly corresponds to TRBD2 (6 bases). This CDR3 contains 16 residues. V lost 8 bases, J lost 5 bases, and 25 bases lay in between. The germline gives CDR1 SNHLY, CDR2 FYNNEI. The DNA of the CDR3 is TGTGCCAGCCTATTATCCGCGGGACGGGGCATGAACGAGCAGTACTTC. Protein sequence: CASLLSAGRGMNEQYF. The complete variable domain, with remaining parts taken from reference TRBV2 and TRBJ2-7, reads EPEVTQTPSHQVTQMGQEVILRCVPISNHLYFYWYRQILGQKVEFLVSFYNNEISEKSEIFDDQFSVERPDGSNFTLKIRSTKLEDSAMYFCASLLSAGRGMNEQYFGPGTRLTVT.

DNA of the CDR3: TGTGCCAGCAGCTTGGATAGCGGGGTTGATACGCAGTATTTT. This sequence encodes CASSLDSGVDTQYF. The J gene is TRBJ2-3, the V gene TRBV7-3; TRBD2 matches at 8 bases. The CDR3 is 14 residues long. Germline V lookup: CDR1 SGHTA, CDR2 FQGTGA. With 3 bases clipped from V and 6 bases from J, the junction kept 5 bases outside the gene matches.

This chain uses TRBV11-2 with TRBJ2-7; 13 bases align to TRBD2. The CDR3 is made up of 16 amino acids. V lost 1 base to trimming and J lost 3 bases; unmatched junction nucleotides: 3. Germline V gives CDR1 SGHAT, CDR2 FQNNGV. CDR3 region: CASSLGLAGGYYEQYF. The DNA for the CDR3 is TGTGCCAGCAGCTTAGGACTAGCGGGGGGCTACTACGAGCAGTACTTC.

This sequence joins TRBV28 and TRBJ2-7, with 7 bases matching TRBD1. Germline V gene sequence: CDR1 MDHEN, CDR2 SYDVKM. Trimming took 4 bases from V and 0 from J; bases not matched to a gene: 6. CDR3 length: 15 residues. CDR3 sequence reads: CASSSRTGSSYEQYF. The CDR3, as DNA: TGTGCCAGCAGTTCTCGGACAGGAAGCTCCTACGAGCAGTACTTC.

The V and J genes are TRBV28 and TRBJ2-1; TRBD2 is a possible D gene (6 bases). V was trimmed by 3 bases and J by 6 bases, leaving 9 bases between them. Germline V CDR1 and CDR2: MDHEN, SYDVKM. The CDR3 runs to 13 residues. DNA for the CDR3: TGTGCCAGCAGTTTCCGGGGGTCCAATGAGCAGTTCTTC. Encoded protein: CASSFRGSNEQFF.

DNA of the CDR3: TGCGCCAGCAGCTATAATCTGAATGAGCAGTTCTTC. Translated, it gives CASSYNLNEQFF. J is TRBJ2-1 and V is TRBV5-1; no definite D call. Germline V CDR1 and CDR2: SGHRS, YFSETQ. The CDR3 is 12 residues long. V was shortened by 3 bases and J by 7 bases, with 8 bases between the two germline ends.

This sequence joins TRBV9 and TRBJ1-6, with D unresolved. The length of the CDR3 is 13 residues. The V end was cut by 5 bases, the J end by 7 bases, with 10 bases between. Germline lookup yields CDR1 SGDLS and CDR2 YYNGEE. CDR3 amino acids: CASSPDTNSPLHF. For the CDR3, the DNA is TGTGCCAGCAGTCCCGACACGAATTCACCCCTCCACTTT.

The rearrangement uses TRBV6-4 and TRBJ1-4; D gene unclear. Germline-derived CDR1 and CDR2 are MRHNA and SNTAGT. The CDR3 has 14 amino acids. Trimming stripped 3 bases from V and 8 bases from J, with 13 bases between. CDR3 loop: CASSEGSGNEKLFF. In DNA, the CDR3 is TGTGCCAGCAGTGAGGGCAGTGGAAACGAAAAACTGTTTTTT.

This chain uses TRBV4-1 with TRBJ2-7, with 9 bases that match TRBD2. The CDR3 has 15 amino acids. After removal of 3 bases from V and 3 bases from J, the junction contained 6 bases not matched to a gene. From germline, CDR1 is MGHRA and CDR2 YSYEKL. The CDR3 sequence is CASSQGLADLYEQYF. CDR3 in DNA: TGCGCCAGCAGCCAGGGACTAGCTGACCTCTACGAGCAGTACTTC.

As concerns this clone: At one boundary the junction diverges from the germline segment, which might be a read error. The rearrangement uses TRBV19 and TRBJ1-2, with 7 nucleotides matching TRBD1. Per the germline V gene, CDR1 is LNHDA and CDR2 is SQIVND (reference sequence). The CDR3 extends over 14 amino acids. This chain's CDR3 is CATSAGTANYGYTF. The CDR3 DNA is TGTGCCACTAGTGCCGGGACAGCAAACTATGGCTACACCTTC.

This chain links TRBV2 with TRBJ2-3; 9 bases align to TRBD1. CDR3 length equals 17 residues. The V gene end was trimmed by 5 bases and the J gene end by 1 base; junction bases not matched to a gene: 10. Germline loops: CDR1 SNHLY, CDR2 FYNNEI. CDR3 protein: CASSPRTGATGTDTQYF. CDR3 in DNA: TGTGCCAGCAGTCCAAGGACAGGGGCCACCGGCACAGATACGCAGTATTTT. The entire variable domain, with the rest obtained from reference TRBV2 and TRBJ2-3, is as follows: EPEVTQTPSHQVTQMGQEVILRCVPISNHLYFYWYRQILGQKVEFLVSFYNNEISEKSEIFDDQFSVERPDGSNFTLKIRSTKLEDSAMYFCASSPRTGATGTDTQYFGPGTRLTVL.

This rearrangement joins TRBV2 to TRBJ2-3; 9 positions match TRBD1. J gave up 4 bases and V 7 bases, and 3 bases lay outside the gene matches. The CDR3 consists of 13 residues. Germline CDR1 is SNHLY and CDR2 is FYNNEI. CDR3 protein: CASTGQGPDTQYF. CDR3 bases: TGTGCCAGCACGGGACAGGGTCCAGATACGCAGTATTTT.

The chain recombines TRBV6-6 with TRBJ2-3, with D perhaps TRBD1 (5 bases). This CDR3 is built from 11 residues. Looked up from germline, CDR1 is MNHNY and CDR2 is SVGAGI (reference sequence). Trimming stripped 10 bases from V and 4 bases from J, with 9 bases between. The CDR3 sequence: CATLRADTQYF. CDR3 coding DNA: TGTGCCACCCTCAGGGCAGATACGCAGTATTTT.

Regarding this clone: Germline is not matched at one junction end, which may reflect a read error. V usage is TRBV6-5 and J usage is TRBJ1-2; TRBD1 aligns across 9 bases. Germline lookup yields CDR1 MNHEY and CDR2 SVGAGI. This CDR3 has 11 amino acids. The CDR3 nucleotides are TGTGCCAGCGGTTCCGGGACAGGGTCATACTTC. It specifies CASGSGTGSYF.

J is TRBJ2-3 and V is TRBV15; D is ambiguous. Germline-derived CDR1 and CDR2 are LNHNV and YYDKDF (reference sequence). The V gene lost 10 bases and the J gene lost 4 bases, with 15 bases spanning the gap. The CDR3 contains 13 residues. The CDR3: CASRYSSPDTQYF. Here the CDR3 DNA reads TGTGCCAGCCGCTATTCAAGCCCAGATACGCAGTATTTT.

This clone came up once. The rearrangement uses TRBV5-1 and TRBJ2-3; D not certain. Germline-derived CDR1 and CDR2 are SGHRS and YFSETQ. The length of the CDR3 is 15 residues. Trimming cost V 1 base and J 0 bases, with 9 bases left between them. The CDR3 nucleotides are TGCGCCAGCAGCTTGCCCGCAGGTAGCACAGATACGCAGTATTTT. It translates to CASSLPAGSTDTQYF.

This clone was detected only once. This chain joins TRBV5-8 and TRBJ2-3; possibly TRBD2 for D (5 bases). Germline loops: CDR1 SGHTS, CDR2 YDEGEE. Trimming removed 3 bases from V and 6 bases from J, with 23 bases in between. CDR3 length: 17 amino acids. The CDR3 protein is CASSSPLIGVEGDTQYF. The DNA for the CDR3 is TGTGCCAGCAGCTCCCCTCTAATCGGGGTGGAAGGGGATACGCAGTATTTT.

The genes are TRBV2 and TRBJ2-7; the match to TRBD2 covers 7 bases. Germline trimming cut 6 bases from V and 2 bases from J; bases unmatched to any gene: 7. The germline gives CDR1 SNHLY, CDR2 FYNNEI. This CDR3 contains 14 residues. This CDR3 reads CASSNQGLTYEQYF. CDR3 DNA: TGTGCCAGCAGCAACCAGGGACTAACCTACGAGCAGTACTTC.

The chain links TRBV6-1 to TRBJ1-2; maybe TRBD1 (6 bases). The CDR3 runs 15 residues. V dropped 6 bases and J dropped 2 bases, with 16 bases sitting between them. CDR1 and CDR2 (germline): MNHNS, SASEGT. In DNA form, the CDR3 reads TGTGCCAGCAGGAAGAGGGGGGGGGACAACTATGGCTACACCTTC. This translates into CASRKRGGDNYGYTF.

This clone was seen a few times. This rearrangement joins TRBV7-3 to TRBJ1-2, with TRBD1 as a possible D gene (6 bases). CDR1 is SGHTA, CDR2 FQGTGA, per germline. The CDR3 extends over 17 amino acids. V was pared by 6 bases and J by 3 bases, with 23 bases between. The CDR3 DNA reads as TGTGCCAGCAGGTACCCTAACAGGGTAGGGGGGGACTATGGCTACACCTTC. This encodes CASRYPNRVGGDYGYTF. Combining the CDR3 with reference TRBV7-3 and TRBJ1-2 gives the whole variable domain GAGVSQTPSNKVTEKGKYVELRCDPISGHTALYWYRQSLGQGPEFLIYFQGTGAADDSGLPNDRFFAVRPEGSVSTLKIQRTERGDSAVYLCASRYPNRVGGDYGYTFGSGTRLTVV.

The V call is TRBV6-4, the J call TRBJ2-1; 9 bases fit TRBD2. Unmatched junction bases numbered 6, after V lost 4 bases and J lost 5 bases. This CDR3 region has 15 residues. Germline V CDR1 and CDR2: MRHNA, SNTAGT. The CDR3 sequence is CASSGASGDNNEQFF. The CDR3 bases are TGTGCCAGCAGTGGGGCTAGCGGGGATAACAATGAGCAGTTCTTC.

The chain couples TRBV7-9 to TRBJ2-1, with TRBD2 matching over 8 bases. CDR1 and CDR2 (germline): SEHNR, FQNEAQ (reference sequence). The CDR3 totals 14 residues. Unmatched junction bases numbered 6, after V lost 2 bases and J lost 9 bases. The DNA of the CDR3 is TGTGCCAGCAGCTTAACGGCGGGGGGTCTTGAGCAGTTCTTC. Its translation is CASSLTAGGLEQFF.

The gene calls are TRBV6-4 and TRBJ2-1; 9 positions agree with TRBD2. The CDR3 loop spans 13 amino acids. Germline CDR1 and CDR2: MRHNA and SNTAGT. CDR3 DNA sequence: TGTGCTGCGGGGGGGGGGACCCACAATGAGCAGTTCTTC. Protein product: CAAGGGTHNEQFF.